The rows below give T cell receptor beta chains drawn from one sample of a study of cytomegalovirus exposure and HLA in healthy donors. Repertoires were generated with immunoSEQ multiplex PCR, while TCRdb's copy carries only in-frame clones and drops some. The sample has under 250,000 clones; roughly 84% are singletons. Source material: PBMCs. These receptors came from a boy between 2 and 15 years old in good health and CMV-seronegative. CDR3s include the opening cysteine and the closing phenylalanine or tryptophan. A D gene is named only where the DNA matches it firmly. Rows may omit the clone size; those that give it use once, few, many or a size class.

clone_size	v_call	d_call	j_call	cdr3_nt	cdr3_aa
-	TRBV7-6	TRBD1	TRBJ1-2	TGTGCCAGCAGCTCGGGACAGGGGAACGGCTACACCTTC	CASSSGQGNGYTF
-	TRBV27	-	TRBJ2-7	TGTGCCAGCAGTTTATCGGTCCAGAACGAGCAGTACTTC	CASSLSVQNEQYF
-	TRBV6-1	-	TRBJ2-7	TGTGCCAGCAGTGGGGGCAGGGATGACGAGCAGTACTTC	CASSGGRDDEQYF
few	TRBV10-3	-	TRBJ2-6	TGTGCCATCAGTGACCCTCGGGGGTCTGGGGCCAACGTCCTGACTTTC	CAISDPRGSGANVLTF
few	TRBV4-2	-	TRBJ1-3	TGTGCCAGCAGCCCGGAGGGTGGACTCTCTGGAAACACCATATATTTT	CASSPEGGLSGNTIYF
-	TRBV4-1	-	TRBJ2-1	TGCGCCAGCAGCCAACCGGGGAGGACCTACAATGAGCAGTTCTTC	CASSQPGRTYNEQFF
-	TRBV7-3	TRBD2	TRBJ2-3	TGTGCCAGCAGCTTATCGGGGGGGAGCACAGATACGCAGTATTTT	CASSLSGGSTDTQYF
-	TRBV2	-	TRBJ2-5	TGTGCCAGCAGTCTAGCCCACGGGACCCAGTACTTC	CASSLAHGTQYF
-	TRBV19	-	TRBJ2-3	TGTGCCAGTAGTATAGCACCCTTTGAGGGTGGGGCAGATACGCAGTATTTT	CASSIAPFEGGADTQYF
once	TRBV9	-	TRBJ2-5	TGTGCCAGCAGCGTAGCGATCGGGCAAGAGACCCAGTACTTC	CASSVAIGQETQYF
-	TRBV28	-	TRBJ2-4	TGTGCATGCGAGGCCAAAAACATTCAGTACTTC	CACEAKNIQYF
-	TRBV7-9	-	TRBJ1-1	TGTGCGGCGGGCGCTCGGGCTTTCTTT	CAAGARAFF
-	TRBV30	TRBD1	TRBJ2-7	TGTGCCTGGAGTCTCGGACAGGGGGGGCCCTACGAGCAGTACTTC	CAWSLGQGGPYEQYF
-	TRBV5-1	-	TRBJ2-1	TGCGCCAGCAGCTGGACTCACAATGAGCAGTTCTTC	CASSWTHNEQFF
once	TRBV27	TRBD1	TRBJ2-7	TGTGCCAGCAGGACAGGGGCCTCCCACGAGCAGTACTTC	CASRTGASHEQYF
-	TRBV2	-	TRBJ2-1	TGTGCCAGCAGTGATTTGGCAGGGGCTAATGAGCAGTTCTTC	CASSDLAGANEQFF
-	TRBV7-9	TRBD2	TRBJ2-1	TGTGCCAGCAGCCGGGGGACAAGCGGGAGAGGGAACAATGAGCAGTTCTTC	CASSRGTSGRGNNEQFF
-	TRBV6-5	-	TRBJ2-7	TGTGCCAGCAGTCGAGGGGACTCCTCCTACGAGCAGTACTTC	CASSRGDSSYEQYF
-	TRBV4-1	TRBD2	TRBJ2-7	TGCGCCAGCAGCCAACCAGCGGGGGGCTACGAGCAGTACTTC	CASSQPAGGYEQYF
-	TRBV18	TRBD1	TRBJ1-1	TGTGCCAGCTCAAAGGACAGGATGAACACTGAAGCTTTCTTT	CASSKDRMNTEAFF
-	TRBV6-6	TRBD1	TRBJ2-7	TGTGCCAGTACGGACCGGGACAGCATTTACGAGCAGTACTTC	CASTDRDSIYEQYF
-	TRBV5-1	-	TRBJ2-3	TGCGCCAGCAGCTTGGCTACTAGGTCCGACACAGATACGCAGTATTTT	CASSLATRSDTDTQYF
-	TRBV30	-	TRBJ1-1	TGTGCCTGGAGGCCGGGACTCTCGAACACTGAAGCTTTCTTT	CAWRPGLSNTEAFF
few	TRBV9	-	TRBJ1-1	TGTGCCAGCAGCGTAGGGACAGCCACTGAAGCTTTCTTT	CASSVGTATEAFF
-	TRBV15	-	TRBJ2-3	TGTGCCACCAGCAGAGATGGGGCGGCTCTCACAGATACGCAGTATTTT	CATSRDGAALTDTQYF
-	TRBV5-6	-	TRBJ2-1	TGTGCCAGCAGCTTGATGACAGGTCTAGCGGCGCCCCACAATGAGCAGTTCTTC	CASSLMTGLAAPHNEQFF
-	TRBV2	-	TRBJ1-2	TGTGCCAGCAGTGAAAGGGTGGCCGGGGGTGGCTACACCTTC	CASSERVAGGGYTF
-	TRBV19	TRBD1	TRBJ1-4	TGTGCCAGTAGTATGGGCGGACAGGCTAATGAAAAACTGTTTTTT	CASSMGGQANEKLFF
-	TRBV9	TRBD1	TRBJ2-7	TGTGCCAGCAGCGGCCCAGGGGGCCCCGGTTACGAGCAGTACTTC	CASSGPGGPGYEQYF
-	TRBV5-6	-	TRBJ2-5	TGTGCCAGCAGAAATCGCAGGGCAGAGACCCAGTACTTC	CASRNRRAETQYF
few	TRBV5-4	-	TRBJ1-1	TGTGCCACCGTTAGGGGGACTGAAGCTTTCTTT	CATVRGTEAFF
once	TRBV19	TRBD2	TRBJ2-1	TGTGCCAGTAGTTACAGCGGGAGGGCCGACTACAATGAGCAGTTCTTC	CASSYSGRADYNEQFF
-	TRBV9	-	TRBJ1-3	TGTGCCAGCAGCGTGGATCGGGGGGCGCCTGGAAACACCATATATTTT	CASSVDRGAPGNTIYF
-	TRBV27	-	TRBJ1-5	TGTGCCAGCAGTTTAAACAGCCTTAATCAGCCCCAGCATTTT	CASSLNSLNQPQHF
-	TRBV27	-	TRBJ1-1	TGTGCCAGCCACTCTCAAGGTCCCCGGGCTGAAGCTTTCTTT	CASHSQGPRAEAFF
-	TRBV7-7	-	TRBJ2-1	TGTGCTAGCAGCCCTAGTACGGCATACAATGAGCAGTTCTTC	CASSPSTAYNEQFF
-	TRBV7-9	TRBD2	TRBJ2-5	TGTGCCAGCAGCTTATGGTTGACTAGCGGGGGATCCCAAGAGACCCAGTACTTC	CASSLWLTSGGSQETQYF
-	TRBV27	TRBD1	TRBJ2-7	TGTGCCAGCAGTCCGAGACAGGGGGCAGTTAACGAGCAGTACTTC	CASSPRQGAVNEQYF
-	TRBV6-5	-	TRBJ2-5	TGTGCCAGCGGGATAAGCGGTACTCAAGAGACCCAGTACTTC	CASGISGTQETQYF
few	TRBV5-1	-	TRBJ1-1	TGCGCCAGCAGCGCAACCCAAACAGGGACTGAAGCTTTCTTT	CASSATQTGTEAFF
once	TRBV5-1	-	TRBJ1-1	TGCGCCAGCAGCCGCGGAGTTAGGGGCACTGAAGCTTTCTTT	CASSRGVRGTEAFF
-	TRBV7-9	TRBD1	TRBJ2-7	TGTGCCAGCACACGGGACAGCGCCTACGAGCAGTACTTC	CASTRDSAYEQYF
few	TRBV6-6	-	TRBJ2-4	TGTGCCAGCAGTTACTTAGCGGTTCTAGCCAAAAACATTCAGTACTTC	CASSYLAVLAKNIQYF
-	TRBV6-1	-	TRBJ1-5	TGTGCCAGCAGTGAAGTTGGAGAGGGCAATCAGCCCCAGCATTTT	CASSEVGEGNQPQHF
-	TRBV19	TRBD2	TRBJ2-3	TGTGCCAGTAGGGAGATAGCGGGGAGCACAGATACGCAGTATTTT	CASREIAGSTDTQYF
-	TRBV29-1	-	TRBJ1-2	TGCTCTGCCTCCGGCTATGGCTACACCTTC	CSASGYGYTF
-	TRBV30	-	TRBJ1-2	TGTGCCTGGAGCGGGGGGGGCGGCTACACCTTC	CAWSGGGGYTF
once	TRBV19	-	TRBJ1-6	TGTGCCAGTAGACTAACAGGGCCCACTTCACCCCTCCACTTT	CASRLTGPTSPLHF
-	TRBV6-5	-	TRBJ2-7	TGTGCCAGCAGTGTCGGGGGCTCCTACGAGCAGTACTTC	CASSVGGSYEQYF
few	TRBV6-1	TRBD1	TRBJ1-1	TGTGCCAGCAGTGAAAATTGGGGGACAGGGGGCACTGAAGCTTTCTTT	CASSENWGTGGTEAFF
-	TRBV9	-	TRBJ1-3	TGTGCCAGCTGGGACAACTCTGGAAACACCATATATTTT	CASWDNSGNTIYF